The clone carrying this TCR beta chain has at least ten counts. This CDR3 spans 15 amino acids. V shed 3 bases and J shed 5 bases, with 13 bases lying between them. Looked up from germline, CDR1 is WNHNN and CDR2 is SYGVQD (reference sequence). The data stem from a study of T cells in Graves' hyperthyroidism and ophthalmopathy. Template material for amplifying TCR beta CDR3 regions consisted of RNA transcripts. HTBI primers were used for first-round RT-PCR of the TCR CDR3. TCRdb independently ran MiXCR on the multiplex PCR reads; one entry per CDR3 protein. The table shows 270,000 or so distinct CDR3 sequences, with less than 30% occurring only once.

The chain combines TRBV10-1 with TRBJ2-2; D assignment may be TRBD1 or TRBD2 (5 bases each). The sequence came from a man aged 40-49 years with Graves' hyperthyroidism that later progressed to Graves' ophthalmopathy. Source material: blood. The CDR3 nucleotides read TGCGCCAGCAGTGACCCTCATGGGGGAACCGGGGAGCTGTTTTTT. It codes for CASSDPHGGTGELFF.